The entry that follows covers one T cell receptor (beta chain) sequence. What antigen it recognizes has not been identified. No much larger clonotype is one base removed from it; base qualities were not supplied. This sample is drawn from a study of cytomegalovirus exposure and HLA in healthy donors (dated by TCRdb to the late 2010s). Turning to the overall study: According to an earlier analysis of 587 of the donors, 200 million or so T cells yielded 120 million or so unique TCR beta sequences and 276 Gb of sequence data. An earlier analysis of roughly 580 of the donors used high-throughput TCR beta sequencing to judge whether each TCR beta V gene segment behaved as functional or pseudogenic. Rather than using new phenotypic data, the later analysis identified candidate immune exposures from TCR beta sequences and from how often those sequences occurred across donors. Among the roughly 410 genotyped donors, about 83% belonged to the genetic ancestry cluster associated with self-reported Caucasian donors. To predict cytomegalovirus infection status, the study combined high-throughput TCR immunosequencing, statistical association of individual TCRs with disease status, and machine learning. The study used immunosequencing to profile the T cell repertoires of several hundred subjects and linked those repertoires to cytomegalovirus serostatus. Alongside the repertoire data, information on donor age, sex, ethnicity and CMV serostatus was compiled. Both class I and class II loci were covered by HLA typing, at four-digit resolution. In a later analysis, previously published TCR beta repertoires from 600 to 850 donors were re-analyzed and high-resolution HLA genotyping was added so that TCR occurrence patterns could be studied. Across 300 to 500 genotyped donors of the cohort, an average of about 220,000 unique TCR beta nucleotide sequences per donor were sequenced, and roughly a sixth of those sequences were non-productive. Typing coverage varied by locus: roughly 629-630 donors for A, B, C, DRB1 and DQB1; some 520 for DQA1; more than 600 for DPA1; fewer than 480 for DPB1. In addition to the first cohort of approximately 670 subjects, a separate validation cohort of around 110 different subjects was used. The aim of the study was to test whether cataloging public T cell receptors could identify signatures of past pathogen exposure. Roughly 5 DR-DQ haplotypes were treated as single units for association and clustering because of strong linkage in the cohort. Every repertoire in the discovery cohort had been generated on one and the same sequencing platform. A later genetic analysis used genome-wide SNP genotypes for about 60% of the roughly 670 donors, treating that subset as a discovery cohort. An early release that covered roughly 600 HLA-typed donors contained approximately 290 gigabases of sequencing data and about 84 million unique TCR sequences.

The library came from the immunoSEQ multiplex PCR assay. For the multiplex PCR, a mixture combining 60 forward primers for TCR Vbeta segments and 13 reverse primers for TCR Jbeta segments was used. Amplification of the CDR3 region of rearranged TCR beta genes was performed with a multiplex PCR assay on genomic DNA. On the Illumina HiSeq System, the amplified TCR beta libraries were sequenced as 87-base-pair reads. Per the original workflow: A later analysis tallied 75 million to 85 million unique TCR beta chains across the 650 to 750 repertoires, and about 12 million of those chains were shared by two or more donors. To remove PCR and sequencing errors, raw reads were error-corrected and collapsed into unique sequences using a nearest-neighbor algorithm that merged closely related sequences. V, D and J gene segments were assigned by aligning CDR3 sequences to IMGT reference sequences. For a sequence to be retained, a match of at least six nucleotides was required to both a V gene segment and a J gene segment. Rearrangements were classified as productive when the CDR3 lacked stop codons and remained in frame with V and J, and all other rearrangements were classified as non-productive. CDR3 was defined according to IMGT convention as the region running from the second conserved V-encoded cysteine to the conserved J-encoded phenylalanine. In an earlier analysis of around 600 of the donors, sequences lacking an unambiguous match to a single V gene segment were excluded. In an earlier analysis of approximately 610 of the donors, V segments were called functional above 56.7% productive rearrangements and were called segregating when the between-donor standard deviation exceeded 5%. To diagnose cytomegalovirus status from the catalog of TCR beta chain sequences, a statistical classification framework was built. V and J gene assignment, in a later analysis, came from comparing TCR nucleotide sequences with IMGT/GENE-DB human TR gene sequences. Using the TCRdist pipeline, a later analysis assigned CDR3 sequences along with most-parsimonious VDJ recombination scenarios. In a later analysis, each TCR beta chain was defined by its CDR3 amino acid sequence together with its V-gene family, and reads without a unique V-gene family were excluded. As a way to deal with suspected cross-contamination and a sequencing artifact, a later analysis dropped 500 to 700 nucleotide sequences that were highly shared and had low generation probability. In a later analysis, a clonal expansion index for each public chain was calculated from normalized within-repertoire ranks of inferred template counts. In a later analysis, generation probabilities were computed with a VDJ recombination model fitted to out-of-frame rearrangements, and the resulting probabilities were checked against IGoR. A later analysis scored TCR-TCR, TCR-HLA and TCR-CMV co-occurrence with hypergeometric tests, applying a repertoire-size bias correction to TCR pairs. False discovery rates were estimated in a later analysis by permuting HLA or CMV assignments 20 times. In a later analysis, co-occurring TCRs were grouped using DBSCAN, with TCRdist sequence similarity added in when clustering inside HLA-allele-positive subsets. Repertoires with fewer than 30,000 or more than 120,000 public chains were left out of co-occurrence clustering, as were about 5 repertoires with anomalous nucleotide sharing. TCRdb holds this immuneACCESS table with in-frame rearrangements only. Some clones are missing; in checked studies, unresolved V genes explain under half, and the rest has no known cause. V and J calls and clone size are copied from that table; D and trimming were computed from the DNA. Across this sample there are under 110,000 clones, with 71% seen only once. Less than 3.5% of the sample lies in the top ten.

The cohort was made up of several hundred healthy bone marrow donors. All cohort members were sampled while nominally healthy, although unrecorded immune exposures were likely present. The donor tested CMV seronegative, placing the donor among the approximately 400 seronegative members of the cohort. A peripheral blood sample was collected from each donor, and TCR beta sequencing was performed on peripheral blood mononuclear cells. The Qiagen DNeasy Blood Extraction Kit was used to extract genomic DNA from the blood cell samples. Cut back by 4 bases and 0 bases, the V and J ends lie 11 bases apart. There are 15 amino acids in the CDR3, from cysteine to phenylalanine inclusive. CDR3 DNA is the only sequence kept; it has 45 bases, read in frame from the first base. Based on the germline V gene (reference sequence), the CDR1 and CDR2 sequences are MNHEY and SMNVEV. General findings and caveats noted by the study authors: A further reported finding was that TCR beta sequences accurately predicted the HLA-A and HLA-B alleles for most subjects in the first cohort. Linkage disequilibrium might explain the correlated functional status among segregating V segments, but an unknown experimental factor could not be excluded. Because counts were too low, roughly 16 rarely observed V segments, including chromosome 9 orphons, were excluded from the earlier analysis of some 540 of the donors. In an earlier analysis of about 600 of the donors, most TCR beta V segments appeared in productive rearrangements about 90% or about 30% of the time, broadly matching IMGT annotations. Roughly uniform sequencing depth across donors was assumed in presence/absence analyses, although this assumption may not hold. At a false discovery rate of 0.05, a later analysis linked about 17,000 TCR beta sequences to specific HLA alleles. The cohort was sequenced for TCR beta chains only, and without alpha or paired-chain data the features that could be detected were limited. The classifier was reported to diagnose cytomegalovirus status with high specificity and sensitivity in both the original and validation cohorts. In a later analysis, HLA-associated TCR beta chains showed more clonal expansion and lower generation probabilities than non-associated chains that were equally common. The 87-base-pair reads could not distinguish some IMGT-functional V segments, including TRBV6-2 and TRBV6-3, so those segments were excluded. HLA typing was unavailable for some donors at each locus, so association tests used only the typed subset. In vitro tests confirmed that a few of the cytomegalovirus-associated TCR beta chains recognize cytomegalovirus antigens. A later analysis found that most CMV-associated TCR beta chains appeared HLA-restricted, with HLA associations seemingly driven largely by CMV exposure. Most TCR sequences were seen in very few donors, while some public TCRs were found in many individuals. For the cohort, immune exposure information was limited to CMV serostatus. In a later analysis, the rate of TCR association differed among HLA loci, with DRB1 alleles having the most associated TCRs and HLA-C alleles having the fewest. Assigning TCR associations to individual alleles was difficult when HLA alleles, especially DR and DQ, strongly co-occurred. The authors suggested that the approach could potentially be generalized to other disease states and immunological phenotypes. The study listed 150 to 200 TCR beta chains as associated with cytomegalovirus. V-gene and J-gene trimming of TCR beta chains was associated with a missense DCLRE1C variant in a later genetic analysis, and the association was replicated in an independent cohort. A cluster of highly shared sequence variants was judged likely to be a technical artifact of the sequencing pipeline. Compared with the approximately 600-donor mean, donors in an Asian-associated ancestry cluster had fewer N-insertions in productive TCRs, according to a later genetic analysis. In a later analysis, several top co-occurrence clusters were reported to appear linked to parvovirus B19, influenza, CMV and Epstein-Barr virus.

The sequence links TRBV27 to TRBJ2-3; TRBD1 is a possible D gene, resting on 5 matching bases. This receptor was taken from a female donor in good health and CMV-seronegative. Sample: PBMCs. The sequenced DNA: TGTGCCAGCAGTTCCCGGACAATGAGCACAGATACGCAGTATTTT. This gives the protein CASSSRTMSTDTQYF.